A selection of T cell receptor beta chains follows, all from one sample in a study of blood T cell repertoires in COVID-19. Some clones are missing from TCRdb's copy, which holds only in-frame ones; the method was immunoSEQ multiplex PCR. In the table there are more than 150,000 clones, around 92% of which are singletons. Specimen: peripheral blood. These TCRs come from a man aged 55 to 70 with acute or convalescent COVID-19. The CDR3 runs from the conserved cysteine through the conserved F or W. D genes are given only for firm matches. Not all rows give a size; the values are once, few, many and, for expanded clones, a class.

j_gene | abundance | v_gene | d_gene | CDR3nt | CDR3aa
TRBJ1-2 | - | TRBV10-2 | - | TGCGCCAGCAGTGAGCAAGCGTTTTTGGGCTACACCTTC | CASSEQAFLGYTF
TRBJ2-1 | - | TRBV7-2 | TRBD2 | TGTGCCAGCAGCTTAGAAGTAGCGGGGCCCCGGGATGAGCAGTTCTTC | CASSLEVAGPRDEQFF
TRBJ1-2 | - | TRBV6-9 | TRBD1 | TGTGCCAGCAGACCCGACAGGGACTCAACTAGGAGCTACACCTTC | CASRPDRDSTRSYTF
TRBJ1-3 | - | TRBV9 | - | TGTGCCAGCAGCCCGGACAGTAGGATCGGAAACACCATATATTTT | CASSPDSRIGNTIYF
TRBJ1-2 | - | TRBV5-4 | TRBD1 | TGTGCCAGCAGCTTGCGGACAGGGGGGGGAGGCTACACCTTC | CASSLRTGGGGYTF
TRBJ1-3 | - | TRBV3-1/TRBV3-2 | - | TGTGCCAGCAGCCCCCAGACAGGACGGGGCAGGTCTGGAAACACCATATATTTT | CASSPQTGRGRSGNTIYF
TRBJ1-4 | - | TRBV7-9 | - | TGTGCCAGCAGCTTAGGAGTCGGTCCAACTAATGAAAAACTGTTTTTT | CASSLGVGPTNEKLFF
TRBJ2-1 | - | TRBV10-3 | TRBD2 | TGTGCCATCAGTGGTCAAGCGGGGGCCCCTACCAGCTACAATGAGCAGTTCTTC | CAISGQAGAPTSYNEQFF
TRBJ1-4 | - | TRBV9 | - | TGTGCCAGCAGCGCCGACAGGAAAAGAGGTGAAAAACTGTTTTTT | CASSADRKRGEKLFF
TRBJ1-2 | - | TRBV5-8 | - | TGTGCCAGCAGCCCCCGGGGGAGAGACTATGGCTACACCTTC | CASSPRGRDYGYTF
TRBJ2-2 | - | TRBV5-1 | TRBD1 | TGCGCCAGCAGACAAGACAGGGCAAACACCGGGGAGCTGTTTTTT | CASRQDRANTGELFF
TRBJ2-1 | - | TRBV28 | TRBD1 | TGTGCCAGCAGTTTTTACCGGGACAGGAACAATGAGCAGTTCTTC | CASSFYRDRNNEQFF
TRBJ2-6 | once | TRBV5-1 | - | TGCGCCAGCAGCTTGGCTACCCCCGAGGCCAACGTCCTGACTTTC | CASSLATPEANVLTF
TRBJ1-5 | - | TRBV5-4 | - | TGTGCCAGCAGCTCTGGCGGCGGGGTTAGCAATCAGCCCCAGCATTTT | CASSSGGGVSNQPQHF
TRBJ2-1 | - | TRBV7-3 | - | TGTGCCAGCGCTAGTAATTCTGGTGAGCAGTTCTTC | CASASNSGEQFF
TRBJ1-5 | - | TRBV19 | - | TGTGCCAGTAGTTCCGACAGGACTCGCAATCAGCCCCAGCATTTT | CASSSDRTRNQPQHF
TRBJ1-2 | - | TRBV19 | - | TGTGCCAGTAGACAAACCCCAGGGGTCGGCTACACCTTC | CASRQTPGVGYTF
TRBJ2-5 | once | TRBV18 | TRBD1 | TGTGCCAGCTCACCGTCCCAGGGGGTACAAGAGACCCAGTACTTC | CASSPSQGVQETQYF
TRBJ1-4 | - | TRBV4-1 | - | TGCGCCAGCAGCCAAGAGAGCCATACAACTAATGAAAAACTGTTTTTT | CASSQESHTTNEKLFF
TRBJ1-1 | - | TRBV7-8 | - | TGTGCCAGCAGTTGGGGGGAGGCGAACACTGAAGCTTTCTTT | CASSWGEANTEAFF
TRBJ1-1 | - | TRBV2 | - | TGTGCCAGCAGTGAAGCGGCAGGGCGGACTGAAGCTTTCTTT | CASSEAAGRTEAFF
TRBJ2-6 | - | TRBV3-1/TRBV3-2 | - | TGTGCCAGCAGCACCCGCCGGGACTCTTACATATTAACGGGGGCCAACGTCCTGACTTTC | CASSTRRDSYILTGANVLTF
TRBJ1-2 | - | TRBV2 | - | TGTGCCAGCAGTCGGGGTCCCGAAGGAGGCTATGGCTACACCTTC | CASSRGPEGGYGYTF
TRBJ1-1 | - | TRBV10-3 | - | TGTGCCATCAGTGACCCGCCGGTGTCCCCAGCTTTCTTT | CAISDPPVSPAFF
TRBJ1-1 | once | TRBV7-9 | - | TGTGCCAGCAGCCCGCGGAGCGGAATGAACACTGAAGCTTTCTTT | CASSPRSGMNTEAFF
TRBJ1-6 | - | TRBV19 | - | TGTGCCAGTAGTGCGGGGGCCAATAATTCACCCCTCCACTTT | CASSAGANNSPLHF
TRBJ1-5 | - | TRBV5-4 | TRBD1 | TGTGCCAGCAGCCAAGGGGGCGAGGGGCAGCCCCAGCATTTT | CASSQGGEGQPQHF
TRBJ1-5 | - | TRBV27 | TRBD1 | TGTGCCAGCAGTTTTACAGGGGGCGGGGAGCCCCAGCATTTT | CASSFTGGGEPQHF
TRBJ1-2 | - | TRBV19 | - | TGTGCCAGTAGTATTGCCGCGCGGGGCTACACCTTC | CASSIAARGYTF
TRBJ2-7 | - | TRBV10-3 | - | TGTGCCATCAGTGAGCCTAGAACGTGGTACAGGGACGAGCAGTACTTC | CAISEPRTWYRDEQYF
TRBJ1-4 | - | TRBV7-9 | TRBD1 | TGTGCCAGCAGCCGACAGGGGGCTGGTGAAAAACTGTTTTTT | CASSRQGAGEKLFF
TRBJ2-3 | - | TRBV19 | - | TGTGCCAGTAGTATAGATTCAGGGACAAGCACAGATACGCAGTATTTT | CASSIDSGTSTDTQYF
TRBJ2-2 | once | TRBV7-6 | TRBD2 | TGTGCCAGCAGCCAAAGGGCGGGGGTTACCCCCGGGGAGCTGTTTTTT | CASSQRAGVTPGELFF
TRBJ1-1 | once | TRBV3-1/TRBV3-2 | TRBD1 | TGTGCCAGCAGCCATTCTCTGGGACAGGGGGCGGCTGAAGCTTTCTTT | CASSHSLGQGAAEAFF
TRBJ1-2 | - | TRBV21-1 | - | TGTGCCAGCAGCTCTACTCAGGGGCGGGCCTATGGCTACACCTTC | CASSSTQGRAYGYTF
TRBJ2-1 | - | TRBV19 | TRBD2 | TGTGCCAGTAGTATAGGACTAGCGGGGCACAATGAGCAGTTCTTC | CASSIGLAGHNEQFF
TRBJ1-2 | - | TRBV6-6 | - | TGTGCCAGCAGATTTGAACAGGGATCCTATGGCTACACCTTC | CASRFEQGSYGYTF
TRBJ2-5 | - | TRBV5-1 | - | TGCGCCAGCAGCGAAATCAGGGGTGTGGATTTGCAGGAGACCCAGTACTTC | CASSEIRGVDLQETQYF
TRBJ1-2 | - | TRBV24-1 | - | TGTGCCACCAGTGCGCCAGGGGAGGGGTATGGCTACACCTTC | CATSAPGEGYGYTF
TRBJ2-7 | - | TRBV4-2 | - | TGTGCCAGCAGCCAAGGATCCGCAGGATCCTACGAGCAGTACTTC | CASSQGSAGSYEQYF
TRBJ2-3 | - | TRBV7-2 | TRBD2 | TGTGCCAGCAGCTTAGATCGAGCGGGGGGAACAGATACGCAGTATTTT | CASSLDRAGGTDTQYF
TRBJ1-5 | - | TRBV5-8 | TRBD1 | TGTGCCAGCAGCCACCGGGACAGGGGGCCTCAGCCCCAGCATTTT | CASSHRDRGPQPQHF
TRBJ2-1 | - | TRBV18 | TRBD1 | TGTGCCAGCTCACCAGGGGACAGGGGCAATGAGCAGTTCTTC | CASSPGDRGNEQFF
TRBJ1-2 | - | TRBV5-6 | TRBD1 | TGTGCCAGCAGCCCCACAGGGGGCTATGGCTACACCTTC | CASSPTGGYGYTF
TRBJ2-1 | - | TRBV4-2 | - | TGTGCCAGCAGCCAAGATAGAAGCTACAATGAGCAGTTCTTC | CASSQDRSYNEQFF
TRBJ2-7 | few | TRBV7-2 | - | TGTGCCAGCGGGAGCAGAATCTACGAGCAGTACTTC | CASGSRIYEQYF
TRBJ2-3 | - | TRBV7-9 | TRBD2 | TGTGCCAGCAGCCTAGCGGGGGCGCGAGCAGATACGCAGTATTTT | CASSLAGARADTQYF
TRBJ1-2 | once | TRBV20-1 | TRBD1 | TGCAGTGCTAGTTTGTCAGGGGGTTTCTATGGCTACACCTTC | CSASLSGGFYGYTF
TRBJ2-1 | - | TRBV15 | TRBD2 | TGTGCCACCAGCAGAGGCTTAGGGACTAGTGGGGAGCAGTTCTTC | CATSRGLGTSGEQFF
TRBJ2-2 | few | TRBV9 | - | TGTGCCGGAAGGAGACAGGCGAACACCGGGGAGCTGTTTTTT | CAGRRQANTGELFF
TRBJ1-5 | - | TRBV7-2 | - | TGTGCCAGCAGCTTAATTTTGTCCGAGACTACTATCAATCAGCCCCAGCATTTT | CASSLILSETTINQPQHF